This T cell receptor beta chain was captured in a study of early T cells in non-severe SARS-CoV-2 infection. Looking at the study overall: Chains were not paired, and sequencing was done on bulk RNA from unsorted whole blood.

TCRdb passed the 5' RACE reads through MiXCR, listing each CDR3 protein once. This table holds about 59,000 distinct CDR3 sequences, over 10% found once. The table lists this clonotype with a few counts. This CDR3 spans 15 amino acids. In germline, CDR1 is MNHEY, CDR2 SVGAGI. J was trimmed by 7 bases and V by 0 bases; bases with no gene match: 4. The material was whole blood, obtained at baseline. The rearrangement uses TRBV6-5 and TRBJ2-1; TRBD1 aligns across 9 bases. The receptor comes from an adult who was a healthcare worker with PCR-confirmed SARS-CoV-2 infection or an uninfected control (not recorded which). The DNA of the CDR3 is TGTGCCAGCAGTTACTCCGGGACAGGGTGGAATGAGCAGTTCTTC. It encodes CASSYSGTGWNEQFF.